One and the same sample provided the 27 T cell receptor beta chains below, sequenced in a study of shared clonotypes between healthy human individuals. TCRdb's copy holds only in-frame clones and misses some; the assay was immunoSEQ multiplex PCR. The sample has about 2.1 million clones; about 93% are singletons. It was CD45RO-negative cells, positively selected for CCR7, that made up naive CD8 cells, with terminally differentiated effector memory CD45RA+ cells excluded. The sequencing input was naive CD8+ T cells from PBMCs. The receptors here all came from a man younger than 35 in good health. Some clones in this sample may be carry-over from other donors' samples.

The gene calls are TRBV30 and TRBJ1-1, with D perhaps TRBD1 (5 bases). Per the germline V gene, CDR1 is GTSNPN and CDR2 is SVGIG (reference sequence). The CDR3 spans 15 residues. Trimming left V 1 base short and J 0 bases short, with 12 bases between. The CDR3, as DNA: TGTGCCTGGAGTGCAACCGGGACCTTGAACACTGAAGCTTTCTTT. Protein product: CAWSATGTLNTEAFF.

The rearrangement uses TRBV7-8 and TRBJ2-7; maybe TRBD2 (6 bases). Trimming left V 3 bases short and J 0 bases short, with 12 bases between. This CDR3 has 15 residues. Germline V gene data show CDR1 as SGHVS and CDR2 as FQNEAQ. CDR3: CASSLGGGSSYEQYF. Written as DNA, the CDR3 is TGTGCCAGCAGCTTGGGCGGAGGGAGCTCCTACGAGCAGTACTTC.

This rearrangement joins TRBV10-2 to TRBJ2-7; TRBD1 matches 8 bases. V gave up 7 bases and J gave up 0 bases; unmatched junction bases: 5. CDR3 length: 14 amino acids. Germline CDR1 WSHSY, CDR2 SAAADI. The CDR3 protein is CASISGQGSYEQYF. The CDR3 DNA follows: TGCGCCAGCATATCCGGACAGGGCTCCTACGAGCAGTACTTC.

Here the CDR3 DNA reads TGCAGCACCTATTCAGGGGGCGTCTATGGCTACACCTTC. Translating gives CSTYSGGVYGYTF. The gene calls are TRBV29-1 and TRBJ1-2, with 8 nucleotides matching TRBD1. The CDR3 totals 13 residues. With V trimmed by 8 bases and J by 4 bases, 9 bases remained unmatched. Germline assignment: CDR1 SQVTM and CDR2 ANQGSEA.

This clone was detected only once. CDR3 protein: CSVGDGWYQETQYF. CDR3 bases: TGCAGCGTCGGGGACGGGTGGTACCAAGAGACCCAGTACTTC. The chain employs TRBV29-1 and TRBJ2-5; D assignment may be TRBD1 or TRBD2 (5 bases each). V was cut by 6 bases and J by 0 bases, with 14 bases left in between. The CDR3 sequence is 14 residues long. Germline lookup yields CDR1 SQVTM and CDR2 ANQGSEA.

The chain joins TRBV27 to TRBJ2-1; TRBD2 matches 9 bases. Germline lookup yields CDR1 MNHEY and CDR2 SMNVEV (reference sequence). V shed 3 bases, J shed 5 bases, and the junction held 5 bases outside the gene matches. This CDR3 region has 15 residues. CDR3 amino acids: CASSLSGGRDNEQFF. As DNA, the CDR3 is TGTGCCAGCAGTTTGTCGGGCGGGAGGGACAATGAGCAGTTCTTC.

The chain uses TRBV19 and TRBJ2-2; 7 positions agree with TRBD1. The CDR3 runs 16 residues. Germline V CDR1 and CDR2: LNHDA, SQIVND (reference sequence). V lost 7 bases to trimming and J lost 0 bases; unmatched junction nucleotides: 8. The CDR3 DNA reads as TGTGCCAGTAACCCTCTCGACAGGGCGAACACCGGGGAGCTGTTTTTT. This sequence encodes CASNPLDRANTGELFF.

The chain employs TRBV10-3 and TRBJ2-3, with 10 bases lining up with TRBD1. Germline V gene lookup returns CDR1 ENHRY and CDR2 SYGVKD. The J segment lost 4 bases and the V segment lost 4 bases, leaving 8 bases of the junction unmatched. The length of the CDR3 is 16 residues. CDR3 in amino acids: CAISGLDRGEADTQYF. Here the CDR3 DNA reads TGTGCCATCAGTGGGTTGGACAGGGGGGAGGCAGATACGCAGTATTTT.

This clone was detected a few times. Within the sample, other DNA sequences also encode this same CDR3. In nucleotides, the CDR3 is TGTGCCAGCAGCGTTACAGGGAATACTGAAGCTTTCTTT. Translation: CASSVTGNTEAFF. The rearrangement uses TRBV9 and TRBJ1-1; D might be TRBD1 (6 bases). The CDR3 length is 13 residues. From germline, CDR1 is SGDLS and CDR2 YYNGEE. V lost 2 bases to trimming and J lost 5 bases, with 10 bases between them. The variable domain in full, completed from reference TRBV9 and TRBJ1-1, reads DSGVTQTPKHLITATGQRVTLRCSPRSGDLSVYWYQQSLDQGLQFLIQYYNGEERAKGNILERFSAQQFPDLHSELNLSSLELGDSALYFCASSVTGNTEAFFGQGTRLTVV.

The chain carries TRBV14 and TRBJ2-2; TRBD2 matches 7 bases. Germline loops: CDR1 SGHDN, CDR2 FVKESK. This CDR3 is 17 amino acids long. V dropped 4 bases and J dropped 4; count of bases not matched to a gene: 12. The CDR3 region is CASSPTLNLAATGELFF. The CDR3 DNA sequence: TGTGCCAGCAGCCCGACCCTCAACCTAGCGGCCACCGGGGAGCTGTTTTTT.

The genes are TRBV12-5 and TRBJ2-2; no definite D call. V lost 0 bases and J lost 4, with 12 bases in between. Germline V lookup: CDR1 LGHNT, CDR2 FRNRAP. The CDR3 is made up of 16 amino acids. The CDR3 here is CASGLVVGKGTGELFF. The CDR3 bases are TGTGCTAGTGGTTTGGTAGTAGGGAAAGGCACCGGGGAGCTGTTTTTT.

CDR3 in amino acids: CASSPPSGLAGLAEQFF. CDR3 nucleotides: TGTGCCAGCAGCCCCCCTTCGGGACTAGCGGGACTTGCTGAGCAGTTCTTC. The rearrangement links TRBV7-9 to TRBJ2-1, with 13 bases that match TRBD2. Germline CDR1 SEHNR, CDR2 FQNEAQ (reference sequence). The CDR3 loop spans 17 amino acids. J was trimmed by 9 bases and V by 5 bases; bases with no gene match: 13.

V usage is TRBV4-2 and J usage is TRBJ2-2; 7 bases align to TRBD2. The V segment lost 4 bases and the J segment 1 base; nucleotides outside the gene matches: 9. Germline V gene lookup returns CDR1 LGHNA and CDR2 YNFKEQ. The CDR3 is 17 amino acids. The CDR3 sequence: CASSLGAAGLNTGELFF. CDR3 in DNA: TGTGCCAGCAGCCTCGGGGCAGCGGGACTGAACACCGGGGAGCTGTTTTTT.

The chain recombines TRBV28 with TRBJ2-1; D is unclear. The germline V gene has CDR1 MDHEN and CDR2 SYDVKM. The CDR3 runs to 13 residues. V lost 6 bases and J 6 bases, leaving 12 bases between the germline ends. As DNA, the CDR3 is TGTGCCAGCAGCCCCCAACCGAGCAATGAGCAGTTCTTC. Its protein is CASSPQPSNEQFF.

V usage is TRBV5-4 and J usage is TRBJ1-1, with D hard to call. CDR1 is SGHNT, CDR2 YYREEE, per germline (reference sequence). The CDR3 totals 14 residues. V was shortened by 4 bases and J by 4 bases, with 14 bases between the two germline ends. The CDR3 spells CASSPPGLSTEAFF. The CDR3 nucleotides are TGTGCCAGCAGCCCCCCGGGGTTGAGCACTGAAGCTTTCTTT.

The rearrangement uses TRBV19 and TRBJ2-7; 10 bases map to TRBD2. This CDR3 spans 15 amino acids. The germline gives CDR1 LNHDA, CDR2 SQIVND (reference sequence). J was trimmed by 3 bases and V by 4 bases; bases with no gene match: 6. The CDR3 nucleotides are TGTGCCAGTAGTAACAAGCGGGAGGGCCACTACGAGCAGTACTTC. Its protein is CASSNKREGHYEQYF.

The chain employs TRBV27 and TRBJ1-3; no clear D gene. This CDR3 is built from 15 residues. The germline V gene encodes CDR1 MNHEY and CDR2 SMNVEV (reference sequence). V shed 2 bases and J shed 0 bases, with 8 bases lying between them. The CDR3 nucleotides read TGTGCCAGCAGTTTAAGTGGCTCCTCTGGAAACACCATATATTTT. This encodes CASSLSGSSGNTIYF.

The rearrangement uses TRBV11-2 and TRBJ1-1, with 12 bases identical to TRBD1. V shed 3 bases and J 0 bases; nucleotides not matched to a gene: 5. The CDR3 covers 17 residues. Germline CDR1 SGHAT, CDR2 FQNNGV. The CDR3 region is CASSFRGQGAMNTEAFF. The CDR3 DNA sequence: TGTGCCAGCAGCTTCCGGGGACAGGGGGCCATGAACACTGAAGCTTTCTTT.

The chain has TRBV27 and TRBJ2-2; D unclear. With 7 bases removed from V and 5 bases from J, the gap between germline ends came to 17 bases. This CDR3 is built from 15 residues. CDR1 and CDR2 from the germline V gene are MNHEY and SMNVEV (reference sequence). The DNA of the CDR3 is TGTGCCAGCACCCTGATTCCGGCCGGGACCGGGGAGCTGTTTTTT. It is translated as CASTLIPAGTGELFF.

The CDR3 DNA reads TGTGCCTGGAGTGTAGGGACTAGCGGGAGGAATGAGCAGTTCTTC. Encoded protein: CAWSVGTSGRNEQFF. V usage is TRBV30 and J usage is TRBJ2-1, with 15 nucleotides matching TRBD2. V lost 0 bases to trimming and J lost 7 bases; unmatched junction nucleotides: 1. Germline V gene data show CDR1 as GTSNPN and CDR2 as SVGIG (reference sequence). The CDR3 totals 15 residues. Full variable domain (remainder filled in from reference TRBV30 and TRBJ2-1): SQTIHQWPATLVQPVGSPLSLECTVEGTSNPNLYWYRQAAGRGLQLLFYSVGIGQISSEVPQNLSASRPQDRQFILSSKKLLLSDSGFYLCAWSVGTSGRNEQFFGPGTRLTVL.

This CDR3 reads CASSIDPGSWYGYTF. DNA of the CDR3: TGTGCCAGTAGTATAGATCCAGGCAGTTGGTATGGCTACACCTTC. The V gene is TRBV19, the J gene TRBJ1-2; unclear D gene. Germline CDR1 LNHDA, CDR2 SQIVND (reference sequence). The V and J ends lost 0 bases and 5 bases respectively, with 13 bases between them. The CDR3 sequence is 15 residues long.

CDR3 in DNA: TGTGCCTACCTCGAGGAAGGATGGTCACCCCTCCACTTT. Its protein product is CAYLEEGWSPLHF. The genes are TRBV30 and TRBJ1-6; D is uncertain. Germline assignment: CDR1 GTSNPN and CDR2 SVGIG (reference sequence). This CDR3 is 13 amino acids long. V was shortened by 7 bases and J by 10 bases, with 17 bases between the two germline ends.

The V gene is TRBV27, the J gene TRBJ2-2, with 7 positions matching TRBD2. V was clipped by 3 bases and J by 1 base; unmatched bases: 5. Germline assignment: CDR1 MNHEY and CDR2 SMNVEV (reference sequence). CDR3 size: 16 residues. CDR3 protein: CASSFSGNWNTGELFF. The CDR3, as DNA: TGTGCCAGCAGTTTCAGCGGGAATTGGAACACCGGGGAGCTGTTTTTT.

The J gene is TRBJ2-7, the V gene TRBV9; possibly TRBD1 for D (5 bases). Germline V gene sequence: CDR1 SGDLS, CDR2 YYNGEE. V lost 0 bases and J lost 0, with 10 bases in between. The CDR3 extends over 15 amino acids. CDR3 region: CASSVAQGSSYEQYF. In nucleotides, the CDR3 is TGTGCCAGCAGCGTAGCCCAGGGAAGCTCCTACGAGCAGTACTTC.

The J gene is TRBJ1-1, the V gene TRBV7-8; D perhaps matches TRBD1 (5 bases). Germline CDR1 SGHVS, CDR2 FQNEAQ. The CDR3 length is 12 residues. Trimming shortened V by 5 bases and J by 12 bases, and 16 bases separated the two germline ends. The CDR3 sequence is CASSPGRGRTFF. The CDR3 bases are TGTGCCAGCAGCCCGGGACGGGGGAGAACTTTCTTT. The full variable domain, its missing parts supplied by reference TRBV7-8 and TRBJ1-1, is GAGVSQSPRYKVAKRGQDVALRCDPISGHVSLFWYQQALGQGPEFLTYFQNEAQLDKSGLPSDRFFAERPEGSVSTLKIQRTQQEDSAVYLCASSPGRGRTFFGQGTRLTVV.

This clone was recorded once. The gene calls are TRBV6-1 and TRBJ1-1, with TRBD1 matching over 11 bases. Trimming at V came to 7 bases and at J to 10 bases, leaving 14 bases not matched to a gene. Germline CDR1 and CDR2: MNHNS and SASEGT. The CDR3 has 15 amino acids. For the CDR3, the DNA is TGTGCCAGCACGTTATTGGGACAGGGGGATCAAGGAGCTTTCTTT. Protein sequence: CASTLLGQGDQGAFF.

The V gene is TRBV27, the J gene TRBJ2-6; D is ambiguous. Germline V gene lookup returns CDR1 MNHEY and CDR2 SMNVEV (reference sequence). There are 14 residues in the CDR3. V was pared by 11 bases and J by 0 bases, with 11 bases between. CDR3 loop: CAPRRNSGANVLTF. The CDR3 DNA reads TGTGCCCCGAGAAGGAACTCTGGGGCCAACGTCCTGACTTTC.